These 24 T cell receptor beta chains originate from one sample sequenced in a study of graft-versus-host responses after intestinal transplantation. Antigens of these TCRs are unknown. Method: immunoSEQ multiplex PCR; TCRdb's copy keeps in-frame clones and lacks some. There are 90,000 to 95,000 clones in the sample; about 93% occur only once, and approximately 0.5% lies in the top ten. Sequencing was performed on unstimulated CD8+ T cells sorted from spleen or lymph node cells, taken before intestinal transplant. These TCRs come from a human donor who received an intestinal transplant.

V gene TRBV7-9 combines with J gene TRBJ2-1, with D tentatively TRBD2 (6 bases). The CDR3 covers 17 residues. V lost 2 bases and J lost 5, with 19 bases in between. From germline, CDR1 is SEHNR and CDR2 FQNEAQ (reference sequence). The CDR3, as DNA: TGTGCCAGCAGCTTAACGGGACTCCGTATCCCGAACAATGAGCAGTTCTTC. Translated: CASSLTGLRIPNNEQFF.

The chain links TRBV7-9 to TRBJ2-5, with D hard to call. CDR1 SEHNR and CDR2 FQNEAQ come from the germline V gene (reference sequence). The V and J ends lost 2 bases and 6 bases respectively, with 4 bases between them. The CDR3 loop spans 11 amino acids. CDR3 DNA sequence: TGTGCCAGCAGCTTATTTAAGACCCAGTACTTC. It codes for CASSLFKTQYF.

This chain connects TRBV11-2 to TRBJ2-7; TRBD2 matches at 7 bases. From germline, CDR1 is SGHAT and CDR2 FQNNGV. The CDR3 covers 14 residues. V dropped 5 bases and J dropped 0; count of bases not matched to a gene: 4. Written as DNA, the CDR3 is TGTGCCAGCAGCCTCGGGACTAACTCCTACGAGCAGTACTTC. The encoded protein is CASSLGTNSYEQYF.

The V call is TRBV6-4, the J call TRBJ2-2; 8 nucleotides align to TRBD2. This CDR3 contains 14 residues. V was clipped by 4 bases and J by 6 bases; unmatched bases: 4. Germline loops: CDR1 MRHNA, CDR2 SNTAGT. The CDR3 region is CASSGPAGAGELFF. The CDR3 bases are TGTGCCAGCAGTGGTCCAGCGGGAGCCGGGGAGCTGTTTTTT.

This chain uses TRBV9 with TRBJ2-2; 15 bases agree with TRBD2. This CDR3 spans 19 amino acids. The germline gives CDR1 SGDLS, CDR2 YYNGEE. V trimming: 3 bases; J trimming: 5 bases; junction bases outside the gene matches: 11. This CDR3 reads CASSAQPVGLAGGTGELFF. CDR3 DNA: TGTGCCAGCAGCGCCCAGCCGGTGGGACTAGCGGGGGGAACCGGGGAGCTGTTTTTT.

The chain combines TRBV4-1 with TRBJ2-1; D gene ambiguous. Between the trimmed V and J ends, which lost 1 base and 2 bases, there was a span of 9 bases. Germline values: CDR1 MGHRA, CDR2 YSYEKL. The CDR3 has 15 amino acids. This chain's CDR3 is CASSQASAAYNEQFF. The CDR3 DNA is TGCGCCAGCAGCCAAGCCAGTGCCGCCTACAATGAGCAGTTCTTC.

The V call is TRBV27, the J call TRBJ2-7; 8 bases are a match to TRBD1. The V gene's germline CDR1 is MNHEY and CDR2 SMNVEV (reference sequence). The ends lost 5 bases at V and 3 bases at J; junction bases unmatched: 3. This CDR3 has 13 residues. The CDR3 loop reads CASSIGQGYEQYF. DNA of the CDR3: TGTGCCAGCAGTATCGGACAGGGCTACGAGCAGTACTTC.

The gene calls are TRBV7-9 and TRBJ1-1, with D unresolved. This CDR3 has 15 amino acids. The V gene's germline CDR1 is SEHNR and CDR2 FQNEAQ (reference sequence). The V gene lost 6 bases and the J gene lost 6 bases, with 20 bases spanning the gap. CDR3 sequence (DNA): TGTGCCAGCAGTCGAGATTGGTCTCTTACCCCTGAAGCTTTCTTT. This sequence encodes CASSRDWSLTPEAFF.

V and J are TRBV28 and TRBJ1-2; the match to TRBD1 covers 8 bases. Germline V gene data show CDR1 as MDHEN and CDR2 as SYDVKM. The CDR3 is 13 residues long. V lost 6 bases, J lost 2 bases, and 2 bases stayed unmatched. The CDR3 nucleotides are TGTGCCAGCAGGGACAGGGAGAACTATGGCTACACCTTC. Residues: CASRDRENYGYTF.

The V and J genes are TRBV7-9 and TRBJ2-5; possibly TRBD1 for D (5 bases). The assigned J gene may be wrong: the sequence end matches TRBJ2-7 better. The CDR3 contains 14 residues. The germline gives CDR1 SEHNR, CDR2 FQNEAQ (reference sequence). In nucleotides, the CDR3 is TGTGCCAGCAGCTTAAGTGGGGCATACTACGAGCAGTACTTC. Encoded protein: CASSLSGAYYEQYF.

A single count supports this clone. J is TRBJ1-2 and V is TRBV11-2, with 10 nucleotides matching TRBD1. This CDR3 is built from 13 residues. CDR1 is SGHAT and CDR2 is FQNNGV in the germline V gene. The junction had 0 bases not matched to a gene; V was cut back by 4 bases and J by 4 bases. CDR3 in amino acids: CASSWDRGYGYTF. The CDR3 DNA follows: TGTGCCAGCAGCTGGGACAGGGGCTATGGCTACACCTTC.

The chain combines TRBV13 with TRBJ2-1; D gene uncertain. In germline, CDR1 is PRHDT, CDR2 FYEKMQ (reference sequence). The V end was cut by 2 bases, the J end by 8 bases, with 4 bases between. The CDR3 runs to 11 residues. Written as DNA, the CDR3 is TGTGCCAGCAGCTTATTAGATGAGCAGTTCTTC. Protein product: CASSLLDEQFF.

This clone was observed a few times. V and J are TRBV27 and TRBJ1-3; 7 nucleotides align to TRBD1. The germline gives CDR1 MNHEY, CDR2 SMNVEV (reference sequence). The trim removed 8 bases at V and 4 bases at J, leaving 5 bases unmatched. This CDR3 contains 13 residues. The CDR3 DNA is TGTGCCAGCGTTGACAGGGTCGGAAACACCATATATTTT. Its translation is CASVDRVGNTIYF.

The rearrangement joins TRBV2 to TRBJ1-2; D may be TRBD1 (6 bases). The length of the CDR3 is 13 residues. V was trimmed by 3 bases and J by 4 bases, leaving 9 bases between them. From germline, CDR1 is SNHLY and CDR2 FYNNEI. The CDR3 nucleotides read TGTGCCAGCAGTGATTCAGGGGCCTATGGCTACACCTTC. Translating gives CASSDSGAYGYTF.

The CDR3 is CASSARGAQETQYF. The CDR3, as DNA: TGTGCCAGCAGCGCCCGGGGGGCGCAAGAGACCCAGTACTTC. This chain joins TRBV9 and TRBJ2-5; D might be TRBD2 (7 bases). CDR1 SGDLS and CDR2 YYNGEE come from the germline V gene. This CDR3 contains 14 residues. The V gene lost 3 bases and the J gene lost 2 bases, with 11 bases spanning the gap.

The J gene is TRBJ2-2, the V gene TRBV4-3; 16 nucleotides align to TRBD2. Germline V gene lookup returns CDR1 LGHNA and CDR2 YSLEER. The CDR3 totals 19 residues. The V gene end was trimmed by 3 bases and the J gene end by 0 bases; junction bases not matched to a gene: 4. The CDR3 is CASSHGTSGGGANTGELFF. The CDR3 region has the DNA TGCGCCAGCAGCCATGGGACTAGCGGGGGGGGCGCGAACACCGGGGAGCTGTTTTTT.

This chain connects TRBV23-1 to TRBJ2-1; possibly TRBD1 for D (5 bases). TRBV23-1 is placed among ORFs of uncertain function. The CDR3 is made up of 17 amino acids. The V and J ends lost 0 bases and 0 bases respectively, with 12 bases between them. CDR3 nucleotides: TGCGCCAGCAGTCAATCGAAGGGGTGGGGCTCCTACAATGAGCAGTTCTTC. Protein product: CASSQSKGWGSYNEQFF.

The chain combines TRBV28 with TRBJ2-1; 8 positions agree with TRBD1. Per the germline V gene, CDR1 is MDHEN and CDR2 is SYDVKM. V lost 2 bases and J lost 6; bases outside the gene matches: 15. The CDR3 is made up of 18 amino acids. CDR3 sequence (DNA): TGTGCCAGCAGTTTACCCCTAAACAGGACAGGGCCCCGCAATGAGCAGTTCTTC. Its translation is CASSLPLNRTGPRNEQFF.

This clone was picked up one time. The gene calls are TRBV6-1 and TRBJ2-7; 7 bases line up with TRBD1. Germline V gene sequence: CDR1 MNHNS, CDR2 SASEGT. V gave up 3 bases and J gave up 4 bases; unmatched junction bases: 15. The CDR3 runs 17 residues. The CDR3 sequence is CASSEALYAGGFYEQYF. Here the CDR3 DNA reads TGTGCCAGCAGTGAGGCCCTTTACGCAGGGGGATTTTACGAGCAGTACTTC.

CDR3: CASSPLNQPQHF. The CDR3 nucleotides read TGTGCCAGCAGCCCCCTTAATCAGCCCCAGCATTTT. J is TRBJ1-5 and V is TRBV2; D is uncertain. CDR1 is SNHLY, CDR2 FYNNEI, per germline. The CDR3 is 12 residues long. The ends were cut back, 6 bases at V and 4 bases at J, with 7 bases in the middle.

The chain recombines TRBV14 with TRBJ2-1; 12 bases are a match to TRBD2. The V gene end was trimmed by 7 bases and the J gene end by 8 bases; junction bases not matched to a gene: 6. Germline CDR1 and CDR2: SGHDN and FVKESK. The CDR3 has 14 residues. CDR3 in amino acids: CASNLAGGSDEQFF. CDR3 nucleotide sequence: TGTGCCAGCAACCTAGCGGGAGGGTCCGATGAGCAGTTCTTC.

The gene calls are TRBV30 and TRBJ1-4; D is possibly TRBD1 (6 bases). Trimming removed 0 bases at V and 8 bases at J, with 16 bases between. Germline loops: CDR1 GTSNPN, CDR2 SVGIG (reference sequence). CDR3 length equals 15 residues. CDR3 nucleotide sequence: TGTGCCTGGAGTGTACGCGGGGGCGCAGTCGAAAAACTGTTTTTT. This codes for CAWSVRGGAVEKLFF.

This rearrangement joins TRBV7-8 to TRBJ2-1; 10 positions match TRBD2. V trimming: 5 bases; J trimming: 0 bases; junction bases outside the gene matches: 7. The CDR3 is 17 residues long. The germline CDR1 and CDR2 sequences are SGHVS and FQNEAQ. The CDR3 is CASSLSSGGLSYNEQFF. CDR3 coding DNA: TGTGCCAGCAGCCTTTCTAGCGGGGGCCTCTCCTACAATGAGCAGTTCTTC.

The chain uses TRBV7-9 and TRBJ2-7; 7 nucleotides line up with TRBD1. The CDR3 covers 16 residues. Germline trimming cut 3 bases from V and 5 bases from J; bases unmatched to any gene: 13. Germline V CDR1 and CDR2: SEHNR, FQNEAQ (reference sequence). The CDR3 protein is CASSFAAAGTVHEQYF. DNA of the CDR3: TGTGCCAGCAGCTTCGCTGCAGCCGGGACAGTCCACGAGCAGTACTTC.